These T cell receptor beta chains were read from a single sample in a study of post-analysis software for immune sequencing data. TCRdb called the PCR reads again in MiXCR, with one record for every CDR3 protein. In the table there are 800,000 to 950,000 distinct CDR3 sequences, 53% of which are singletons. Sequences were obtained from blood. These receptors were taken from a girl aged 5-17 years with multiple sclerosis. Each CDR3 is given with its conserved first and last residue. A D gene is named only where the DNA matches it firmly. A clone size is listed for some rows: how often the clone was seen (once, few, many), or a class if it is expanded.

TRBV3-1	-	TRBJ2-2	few	TGTGCCAGCAGCCAAGTCGACACCGGGGAGCTGTTTTTT	CASSQVDTGELFF
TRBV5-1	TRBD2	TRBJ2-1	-	TGCGCCAGCAGGTTCCGGACTAGCGGGAGTGATGAGCAGTTCTTC	CASRFRTSGSDEQFF
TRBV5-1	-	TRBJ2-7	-	TGCGCCAGCAGCTTGGCCTCAGGGAACTCCTACGAGCAGTACTTC	CASSLASGNSYEQYF
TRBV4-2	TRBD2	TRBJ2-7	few	TGTGCCAGCAGCCAAGAAGTGAGCGGGGGGAGCTCCTACGAGCAGTACTTC	CASSQEVSGGSSYEQYF
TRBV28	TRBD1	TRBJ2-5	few	TGTGCCAGCAGTCCTCAGCCAACAGACAGGGGGCGGGAGACCCAGTACTTC	CASSPQPTDRGRETQYF
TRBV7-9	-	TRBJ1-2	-	TGTGCCAGCAGCCCCTCGGGGGGGGATGGCTACACCTTC	CASSPSGGDGYTF
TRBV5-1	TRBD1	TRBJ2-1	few	TGCGCCAGCAGCGCAGAGACAGGGGGCGCCGCCCAGTTCTTC	CASSAETGGAAQFF
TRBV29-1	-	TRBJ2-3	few	TGCAGCGTATCAAGACAGTCAGATACGCAGTATTTT	CSVSRQSDTQYF
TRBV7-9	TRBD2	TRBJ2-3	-	TGTGCCAGCAGGTCTGACCGCGGGAGGCTCACAGATACGCAGTATTTT	CASRSDRGRLTDTQYF
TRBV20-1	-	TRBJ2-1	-	TGCAGTGCTCCCCTCTTTAGCGTTTACAATGAGCAGTTCTTC	CSAPLFSVYNEQFF
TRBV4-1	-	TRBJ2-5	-	TGCGCCAGCAGCCAAGTAGCGACCTCGGGGGAGCAGTACTTC	CASSQVATSGEQYF
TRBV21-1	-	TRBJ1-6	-	TGTGCCAGCAGCAAAGCCGTATTTTTCTCGTCTGTCGTCAGGGGGGGTTCACCCCTCCACTTT	CASSKAVFFSSVVRGGSPLHF
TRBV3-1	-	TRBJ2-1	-	TGTGCCAGCAGCCAAGAATGGCAGATCAATGAGCAGTTCTTC	CASSQEWQINEQFF
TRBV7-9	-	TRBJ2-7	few	TGTGCCAGCAGCTGGAGTGGGAGCCCCTTCCCTTACGAGCAGTACTTC	CASSWSGSPFPYEQYF
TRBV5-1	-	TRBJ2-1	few	TGCGCCAGCGAGTCAGACCGCGGCCCCAATGAGCAGTTCTTC	CASESDRGPNEQFF
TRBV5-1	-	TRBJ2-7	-	TGCGCCAGCAGCTTTTGGCAGGGTCCATCCTACGAGCAGTACTTC	CASSFWQGPSYEQYF
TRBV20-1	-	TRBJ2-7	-	TGCAGTATTCTCAGACTCGGCGTAGAGTACGAGCAGTACTTC	CSILRLGVEYEQYF
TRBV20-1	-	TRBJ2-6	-	TGCAGTGCAATACAAGCAGGCTCTGGGGCCAACGTCCTGACTTTC	CSAIQAGSGANVLTF
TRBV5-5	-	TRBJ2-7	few	TGTGCCAGCAGCCTCTGGGACGGACCCTACGAGCAGTACTTC	CASSLWDGPYEQYF
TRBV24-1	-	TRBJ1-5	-	TGTGCCACCAGTGACCTAGAGCGGTGCTATCAACCCCAGCATTTT	CATSDLERCYQPQHF
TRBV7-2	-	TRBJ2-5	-	TGTGCCAGCAGCCAACGGCAGGGCCAAGAGACCCAGTACTTC	CASSQRQGQETQYF
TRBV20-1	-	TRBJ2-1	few	TGCAGTGCTAGAGTACCAAGTCTCGAGCAGTTCTTC	CSARVPSLEQFF
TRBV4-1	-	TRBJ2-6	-	TGCGCCAGCAGCCCCCGGAATTCCGGGGCCAACGTCCTGACTTTC	CASSPRNSGANVLTF
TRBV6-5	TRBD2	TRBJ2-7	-	TGTGCCAGCACGCCGGGACTAGCGGACCGCGAGCAGTACTTC	CASTPGLADREQYF
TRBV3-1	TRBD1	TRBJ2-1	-	TGTGCCAGCAGCCCCGGAGGACAGGCAACCTCTAATGAGCAGTTCTTC	CASSPGGQATSNEQFF
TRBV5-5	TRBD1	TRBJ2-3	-	TGTGCCAGCAGCTTGGCCCCAAGGGGGCCCACCGATACGCAGTATTTT	CASSLAPRGPTDTQYF
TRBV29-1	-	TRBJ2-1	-	TGCAGCGTTGATAAGCGAGGACTCCCAATAGCCCGAAATGAGCAGTTCTTC	CSVDKRGLPIARNEQFF
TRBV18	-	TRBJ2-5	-	TGTGCCAGCTCACCCTGGTACCAAGAGACCCAGTACTTC	CASSPWYQETQYF
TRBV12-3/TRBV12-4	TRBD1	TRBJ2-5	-	TGCGCCAGCAGTTTATCCCGGGACAGTTCCGACGCTCGAGAGCAGTACTTC	CASSLSRDSSDAREQYF
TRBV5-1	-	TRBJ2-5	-	TGCGCCAGCAGCCTGCGACAGACCCTAAACAATGAGCAGTACTTC	CASSLRQTLNNEQYF
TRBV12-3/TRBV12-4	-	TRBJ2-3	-	TGTGCCAGCTCCACTTCCGGAGGGCCACGTGTACATACGCAGTATTTT	CASSTSGGPRVHTQYF
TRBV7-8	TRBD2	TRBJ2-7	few	TGTGCCAGCAGCTTCTTTAGCGGGGAACTCGGGAACGAGCAGTACTTC	CASSFFSGELGNEQYF
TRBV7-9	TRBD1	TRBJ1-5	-	TGTGCCAGCAGCTTCGGGACAGGGGGCGATCAGCCCCAGCATTTT	CASSFGTGGDQPQHF
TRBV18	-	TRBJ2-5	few	TGTGCCAGCTCGCCACCCGGGAGAAGGGGCCTAAAAGAGACCCAGTACTTC	CASSPPGRRGLKETQYF
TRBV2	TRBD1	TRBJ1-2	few	TGTGCCAGCAGTGAAGCCCGAAGGACAGGGGGGTATGGCTACACCTTC	CASSEARRTGGYGYTF
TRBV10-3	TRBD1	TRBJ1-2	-	TGTGCCATCAGAAGACAGGGGTCGCAGGAGTATGGCTACACCTTC	CAIRRQGSQEYGYTF
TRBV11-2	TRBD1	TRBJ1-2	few	TGTGCCAGCAGCACCCGTCCCGGGACAGGGGGCGGCTATGGCTACACCTTC	CASSTRPGTGGGYGYTF
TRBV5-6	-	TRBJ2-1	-	TGTGCCAGCAGCTTGGCCTGGGGACCCAATGAGCAGTTCTTC	CASSLAWGPNEQFF
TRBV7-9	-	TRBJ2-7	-	TGTGCCACCCCGGGTCCCGGGGGCTACGAGCAGTACTTC	CATPGPGGYEQYF
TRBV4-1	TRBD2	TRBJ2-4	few	TGCGCCAGCAGCCAAGAACCAGGGACTAGAGGTCTACAGCAGTACTTC	CASSQEPGTRGLQQYF
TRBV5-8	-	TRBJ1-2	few	TGTGCCAGCAGCTTTGTTTCGGCAGGGACCTATGGCTACACCTTC	CASSFVSAGTYGYTF
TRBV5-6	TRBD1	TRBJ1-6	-	TGTGCCAGCAGCACGGGACAGAGCGGTTCACCCCTCCACTTT	CASSTGQSGSPLHF
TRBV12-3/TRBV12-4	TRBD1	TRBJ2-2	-	TGTGCCAGCAGTCCGAGGGGGCGCCGGGTCACCGGGGAGCTGTTTTTT	CASSPRGRRVTGELFF
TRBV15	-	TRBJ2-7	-	TGTGCCACCAGCAGCCCCCGGACGGTCTACGAGCAGTACTTC	CATSSPRTVYEQYF
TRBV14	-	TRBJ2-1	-	TGTGCCAGCAGCTGGGGCTCCGTCTACAATGAGCAGTTCTTC	CASSWGSVYNEQFF
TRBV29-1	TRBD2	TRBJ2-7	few	TGCAGCGTTGCCCCTAGCGGGAGCATCATTCCCTACGAGCAGTACTTC	CSVAPSGSIIPYEQYF
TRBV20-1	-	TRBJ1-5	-	TGCAGTGCTAGAGATGAAACAGTCGACAATCAGCCCCAGCATTTT	CSARDETVDNQPQHF